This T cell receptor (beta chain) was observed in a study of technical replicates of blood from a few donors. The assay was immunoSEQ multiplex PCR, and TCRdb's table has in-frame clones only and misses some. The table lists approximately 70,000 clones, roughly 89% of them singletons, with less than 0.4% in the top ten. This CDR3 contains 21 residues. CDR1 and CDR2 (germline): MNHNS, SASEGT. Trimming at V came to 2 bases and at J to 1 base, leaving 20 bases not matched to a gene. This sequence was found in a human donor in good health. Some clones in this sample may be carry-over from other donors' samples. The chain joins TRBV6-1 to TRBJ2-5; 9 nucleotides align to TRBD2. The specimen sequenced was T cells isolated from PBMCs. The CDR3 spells CASSERISGRFSILSQETQYF. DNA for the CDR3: TGTGCCAGCAGTGAAAGAATCAGCGGGAGGTTTTCTATTTTATCCCAAGAGACCCAGTACTTC.